The 27 T cell receptor beta chains reported below all come from one sample, sequenced in a study of OX40 agonist ivuxolimab in advanced cancers. The protocol was immunoSEQ multiplex PCR, while the TCRdb copy is restricted to in-frame clones and leaves out a portion. Here the sample spans under 150,000 clones, less than 95% being singletons. Here the sequenced sample was CD4+ or CD8+ T cells sorted from blood, taken in a trial of the OX40 agonist ivuxolimab. Receptors were obtained from an adult with an advanced solid tumor such as melanoma, head and neck, liver or kidney cancer.

The V call is TRBV9, the J call TRBJ2-2; unclear D gene. The CDR3 runs 15 residues. Trimming left V 4 bases short and J 2 bases short, with 12 bases between. Germline V gene lookup returns CDR1 SGDLS and CDR2 YYNGEE. In DNA, the CDR3 is TGTGCCAGCAGCTCCCAATATGGAAACACCGGGGAGCTGTTTTTT. This sequence encodes CASSSQYGNTGELFF.

This clone has just one count. This chain uses TRBV5-1 with TRBJ1-1; D remains unclear. CDR1 and CDR2 from the germline V gene are SGHRS and YFSETQ. The CDR3 loop spans 13 amino acids. V lost 4 bases, J lost 0 bases, and 7 bases lay in between. The DNA of the CDR3 is TGCGCCAGCAGCGCGGGGATGAACACTGAAGCTTTCTTT. Translating it yields CASSAGMNTEAFF.

The chain uses TRBV28 and TRBJ1-3, with D possibly TRBD1 on 6 matching bases. Looked up from germline, CDR1 is MDHEN and CDR2 is SYDVKM. The CDR3 extends over 14 amino acids. V lost 4 bases and J lost 2, with 9 bases in between. CDR3: CASSWGQTGNTIYF. CDR3 nucleotides: TGTGCCAGCAGTTGGGGACAAACTGGAAACACCATATATTTT.

The chain is built from TRBV7-2 and TRBJ2-1, with no clear D. V gave up 1 base and J gave up 12 bases, with 10 bases separating them. Germline CDR1 SGHTA, CDR2 FQGNSA. The CDR3 runs to 12 residues. The CDR3 nucleotides are TGTGCCAGCAGCTTAGAGAATCCCCCGCAGTTCTTC. Residues: CASSLENPPQFF.

The V call is TRBV27, the J call TRBJ2-7; D is possibly TRBD2 (5 bases). Trimming left V 6 bases short and J 3 bases short, with 12 bases between. The CDR3 spans 13 residues. Per germline, CDR1 MNHEY and CDR2 SMNVEV (reference sequence). The CDR3 loop is CASSTSTSYEQYF. As DNA, the CDR3 is TGTGCCAGCAGCACCTCCACTAGCTACGAGCAGTACTTC.

This clone was detected a few times. V gene TRBV18 combines with J gene TRBJ2-7, with D tentatively TRBD1 (5 bases). V was clipped by 3 bases and J by 3 bases, with 6 bases between them. The CDR3 is 12 amino acids. CDR1 is KGHSH, CDR2 LQKENI, per germline. The CDR3 protein is CASSPDSYEQYF. In DNA, the CDR3 is TGTGCCAGCTCACCTGACAGCTACGAGCAGTACTTC.

This clone appeared once. The chain employs TRBV7-9 and TRBJ2-2; D not resolved. The CDR3 totals 12 residues. CDR1 and CDR2 from the germline V gene are SEHNR and FQNEAQ (reference sequence). Deletions cut 2 bases from V and 7 bases from J, with 5 bases between. This CDR3 reads CASSLNDGELFF. Here the CDR3 DNA reads TGTGCCAGCAGCTTAAATGACGGGGAGCTGTTTTTT.

The chain combines TRBV5-4 with TRBJ2-3; TRBD2 matches 13 bases. Germline trimming cut 3 bases from V and 4 bases from J; bases unmatched to any gene: 5. CDR3 length equals 16 residues. CDR1 is SGHNT and CDR2 is YYREEE in the germline V gene (reference sequence). CDR3 region: CASSSRTSGRADTQYF. CDR3 sequence (DNA): TGTGCCAGCAGCTCCAGGACTAGCGGGAGAGCAGATACGCAGTATTTT. The whole variable domain, filled in from reference TRBV5-4 and TRBJ2-3, reads ETGVTQSPTHLIKTRGQQVTLRCSSQSGHNTVSWYQQALGQGPQFIFQYYREEENGRGNFPPRFSGLQFPNYSSELNVNALELDDSALYLCASSSRTSGRADTQYFGPGTRLTVL.

This chain uses TRBV19 with TRBJ2-1; D possibly uses TRBD1 or TRBD2 (5 bases each). V was pared by 3 bases and J by 0 bases, with 12 bases between. From germline, CDR1 is LNHDA and CDR2 SQIVND (reference sequence). The CDR3 is 16 residues long. The CDR3 bases are TGTGCCAGTAGTATCGGGGCCTATATCTCCTACAATGAGCAGTTCTTC. This codes for CASSIGAYISYNEQFF. The full variable domain, in which reference TRBV19 and TRBJ2-1 provide the parts outside the CDR3, is DGGITQSPKYLFRKEGQNVTLSCEQNLNHDAMYWYRQDPGQGLRLIYYSQIVNDFQKGDIAEGYSVSREKKESFPLTVTSAQKNPTAFYLCASSIGAYISYNEQFFGPGTRLTVL.

This chain links TRBV28 with TRBJ2-7; D not resolved. The CDR3 runs 12 residues. Trimming stripped 5 bases from V and 1 base from J, with 6 bases between. Germline V lookup: CDR1 MDHEN, CDR2 SYDVKM. The CDR3 spells CASSPNSYEQYF. The CDR3 DNA reads TGTGCCAGCAGTCCTAATTCCTACGAGCAGTACTTC. Drawing the rest from reference TRBV28 and TRBJ2-7, the complete variable domain is DVKVTQSSRYLVKRTGEKVFLECVQDMDHENMFWYRQDPGLGLRLIYFSYDVKMKEKGDIPEGYSVSREKKERFSLILESASTNQTSMYLCASSPNSYEQYFGPGTRLTVT.

The gene calls are TRBV7-9 and TRBJ2-4; 7 bases align to TRBD1. This CDR3 is built from 16 residues. With 4 bases clipped from V and 1 base from J, the junction kept 7 bases outside the gene matches. Germline V CDR1 and CDR2: SEHNR, FQNEAQ (reference sequence). The CDR3 DNA reads TGTGCCAGCAGCTCTTTACAGGGGATGGCCAAAAACATTCAGTACTTC. Translation: CASSSLQGMAKNIQYF.

The CDR3 spells CASSGTGAGQPQHF. The CDR3 DNA follows: TGTGCCAGCAGCGGGACAGGGGCCGGTCAGCCCCAGCATTTT. This sequence joins TRBV9 and TRBJ1-5; 9 nucleotides agree with TRBD1. Germline loops: CDR1 SGDLS, CDR2 YYNGEE. The CDR3 covers 14 residues. Germline trimming cut 3 bases from V and 6 bases from J; bases unmatched to any gene: 4.

V is TRBV25-1 and J is TRBJ2-2, with a tentative D call TRBD1 (6 bases). This CDR3 has 13 residues. Trimming removed 7 bases from V and 4 bases from J, with 10 bases in between. Germline CDR1 and CDR2: MGHDK and SYGVNS. The DNA of the CDR3 is TGTGCCAGCACTCTGGGGGCCACCGGGGAGCTGTTTTTT. Its protein product is CASTLGATGELFF.

This chain connects TRBV13 to TRBJ1-2; weak D call: TRBD1 (6 bases). The CDR3 is made up of 14 amino acids. Trimming stripped 5 bases from V and 7 bases from J, with 17 bases between. Germline loops: CDR1 PRHDT, CDR2 FYEKMQ (reference sequence). Here the CDR3 reads CASSPQGVSFGYTF. In DNA, the CDR3 is TGTGCCAGCAGCCCACAGGGTGTCTCCTTTGGCTACACCTTC.

A note on this clone: The sample holds other DNA sequences that translate to the same CDR3. V and J are TRBV5-1 and TRBJ2-7, with TRBD2 matching over 7 bases. The length of the CDR3 is 15 residues. Germline assignment: CDR1 SGHRS and CDR2 YFSETQ. V lost 0 bases to trimming and J lost 4 bases; unmatched junction nucleotides: 7. The CDR3 loop is CASSLGGGGPYEQYF. In DNA, the CDR3 is TGCGCCAGCAGCTTGGGTGGGGGAGGGCCTTACGAGCAGTACTTC.

The V gene is TRBV7-2, the J gene TRBJ2-7; D call uncertain. V was trimmed by 2 bases and J by 2 bases, leaving 4 bases between them. There are 12 residues in the CDR3. The germline V gene encodes CDR1 SGHTA and CDR2 FQGNSA. Here the CDR3 DNA reads TGTGCCAGCAGCTTAACGGCCTACGAGCAGTACTTC. Residues: CASSLTAYEQYF. The full variable domain, its missing parts supplied by reference TRBV7-2 and TRBJ2-7, is GAGVSQSPSNKVTEKGKDVELRCDPISGHTALYWYRQSLGQGLEFLIYFQGNSAPDKSGLPSDRFSAERTGGSVSTLTIQRTQQEDSAVYLCASSLTAYEQYFGPGTRLTVT.

Only one count was recorded for this clone. V gene TRBV4-2 combines with J gene TRBJ2-1; 16 nucleotides align to TRBD2. The CDR3 sequence is 16 residues long. Germline values: CDR1 LGHNA, CDR2 YNFKEQ. Trimming at V came to 3 bases and at J to 4 bases, leaving 0 bases not matched to a gene. This CDR3 is CASSQGLAGGYNEQFF. The CDR3 region has the DNA TGTGCCAGCAGCCAGGGACTAGCGGGAGGGTACAATGAGCAGTTCTTC.

The chain links TRBV6-5 to TRBJ2-1; 8 positions agree with TRBD1. CDR3 length equals 15 residues. Germline V gives CDR1 MNHEY, CDR2 SVGAGI. Unmatched junction bases numbered 4, after V lost 1 base and J lost 5 bases. The CDR3 sequence is CASSYYGQGNNEQFF. CDR3 sequence (DNA): TGTGCCAGCAGTTACTACGGACAGGGTAACAATGAGCAGTTCTTC.

V usage is TRBV19 and J usage is TRBJ1-3; D is perhaps TRBD1 (5 bases). Germline V gives CDR1 LNHDA, CDR2 SQIVND (reference sequence). The CDR3 sequence is 17 residues long. V was cut by 2 bases and J by 2 bases, with 16 bases left in between. In nucleotides, the CDR3 is TGTGCCAGTAGTATATACTACCGACAGACTACTGGAAACACCATATATTTT. Protein: CASSIYYRQTTGNTIYF.

This sequence joins TRBV27 and TRBJ2-7; the D is unclear. The CDR3 runs 15 residues. Deletions cut 0 bases from V and 0 bases from J, with 9 bases between. The V gene's germline CDR1 is MNHEY and CDR2 SMNVEV (reference sequence). The CDR3 loop is CASSLSWVSSYEQYF. CDR3 DNA: TGTGCCAGCAGTTTATCGTGGGTTTCCTCCTACGAGCAGTACTTC.

The chain links TRBV18 to TRBJ2-7, with D perhaps TRBD1 (6 bases). The CDR3 sequence is 15 residues long. Deletions cut 3 bases from V and 3 bases from J, with 15 bases between. Germline V gene sequence: CDR1 KGHSH, CDR2 LQKENI. This chain's CDR3 is CASSPVRTVSYEQYF. In DNA form, the CDR3 reads TGTGCCAGCTCACCGGTTCGGACAGTGAGCTACGAGCAGTACTTC.

The CDR3 here is CASSFTNTEAFF. CDR3 nucleotides: TGTGCCAGCAGTTTTACGAACACTGAAGCTTTCTTT. The chain has TRBV6-6 and TRBJ1-1; no definite D call. Germline CDR1 MNHNY, CDR2 SVGAGI (reference sequence). V dropped 4 bases and J dropped 1 base, with 4 bases sitting between them. The CDR3 runs 12 residues.

V and J are TRBV19 and TRBJ1-5; D is undetermined. Trimming took off 3 bases at V and 4 bases at J, with 19 bases between the two ends. CDR3 length equals 17 residues. Per the germline V gene, CDR1 is LNHDA and CDR2 is SQIVND (reference sequence). CDR3 protein: CASSILRGKDGNQPQHF. In DNA, the CDR3 is TGTGCCAGTAGTATTTTACGCGGGAAGGACGGGAATCAGCCCCAGCATTTT.

The chain uses TRBV28 and TRBJ2-5; possibly TRBD2 for D (7 bases). Germline-derived CDR1 and CDR2 are MDHEN and SYDVKM. The CDR3 contains 13 residues. Deletions cut 6 bases from V and 9 bases from J, with 17 bases between. CDR3 DNA sequence: TGTGCCAGCAGGGGGGGGGCACCCGAGGCCCAGTACTTC. Protein: CASRGGAPEAQYF.

This chain connects TRBV7-2 to TRBJ1-2, with TRBD1 matching over 8 bases. Per germline, CDR1 SGHTA and CDR2 FQGNSA. The J segment lost 5 bases and the V segment lost 5 bases, leaving 13 bases of the junction unmatched. CDR3 size: 16 residues. The CDR3 loop is CASSPRPGQGQYGYTF. The CDR3 nucleotides read TGTGCCAGCAGCCCGCGCCCCGGACAGGGCCAGTATGGCTACACCTTC.

This clone has more than one count but fewer than ten. The genes are TRBV14 and TRBJ2-7; D may match TRBD1 or TRBD2 (5 bases each). With 4 bases removed from V and 1 base from J, the gap between germline ends came to 23 bases. The CDR3 spans 18 residues. Looked up from germline, CDR1 is SGHDN and CDR2 is FVKESK. Written as DNA, the CDR3 is TGTGCCAGCAGCCTCAAGTGGTCCCCCGGGACGACTTCCTACGAGCAGTACTTC. Protein: CASSLKWSPGTTSYEQYF.

The table lists this clone with a few counts. This chain connects TRBV10-1 to TRBJ1-3; D unclear. The germline V and J ends were trimmed by 5 bases and 0 bases, with 2 bases remaining between them. The CDR3 covers 12 residues. Germline lookup yields CDR1 WNHNN and CDR2 SYGVQD (reference sequence). CDR3: CASSNSGNTIYF. The CDR3 coding sequence is TGCGCCAGCAGTAACTCTGGAAACACCATATATTTT.